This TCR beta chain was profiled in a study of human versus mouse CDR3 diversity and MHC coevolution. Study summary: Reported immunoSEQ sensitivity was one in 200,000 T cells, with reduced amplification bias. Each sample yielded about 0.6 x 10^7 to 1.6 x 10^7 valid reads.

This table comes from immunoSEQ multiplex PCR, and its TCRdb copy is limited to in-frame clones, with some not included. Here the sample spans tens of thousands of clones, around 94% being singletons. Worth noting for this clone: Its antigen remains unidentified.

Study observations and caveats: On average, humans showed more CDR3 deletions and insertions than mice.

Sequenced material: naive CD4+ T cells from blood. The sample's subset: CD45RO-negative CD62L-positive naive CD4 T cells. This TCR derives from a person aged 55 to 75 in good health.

CDR3 sequence reads: CASSDAAAHYEQYF. Here the CDR3 DNA reads TGTGCCAGCAGTGATGCGGCAGCCCACTACGAGCAGTACTTC. The chain carries TRBV25-1 and TRBJ2-7; D is ambiguous. Germline V CDR1 and CDR2: MGHDK, SYGVNS. V shed 3 bases and J shed 3 bases, with 12 bases lying between them. This CDR3 has 14 residues.